This entry features one T cell receptor (beta chain) sequence. This record comes from a study of blood T cell repertoires in COVID-19. On the study more broadly: Spain, Italy and the United States supplied samples that represented acute and convalescent COVID-19. T cells, B-cell-depleted T cells, or PBMCs provided the cDNA or gDNA that served as material.

This CDR3 has 18 amino acids. The germline V gene encodes CDR1 SGHTA and CDR2 FQGTGA. Trimming took 2 bases from V and 2 from J, leaving 16 bases between them. Authors' processing steps: Amplifying reference gene primers gave estimates of nucleated cell counts. Sequencing used immunoSEQ multiplex PCR; TCRdb keeps in-frame clones, though not all of them. That table is the source of V, J and clone size, and D and trimming were worked out from the DNA. Seen here are over 250,000 clones, 70% to 90% observed once, and the top ten hold 2% to 2.5%. The rearrangement uses TRBV7-3 and TRBJ2-6, with TRBD2 as a possible D gene (6 bases). The specimen sequenced was peripheral blood. This sequence originates from a woman aged 45-60 years with acute or convalescent COVID-19. The CDR3 here is CASSLEGTAWAGANVLTF. The CDR3 bases are TGTGCCAGCAGCTTAGAGGGGACTGCTTGGGCTGGGGCCAACGTCCTGACTTTC.